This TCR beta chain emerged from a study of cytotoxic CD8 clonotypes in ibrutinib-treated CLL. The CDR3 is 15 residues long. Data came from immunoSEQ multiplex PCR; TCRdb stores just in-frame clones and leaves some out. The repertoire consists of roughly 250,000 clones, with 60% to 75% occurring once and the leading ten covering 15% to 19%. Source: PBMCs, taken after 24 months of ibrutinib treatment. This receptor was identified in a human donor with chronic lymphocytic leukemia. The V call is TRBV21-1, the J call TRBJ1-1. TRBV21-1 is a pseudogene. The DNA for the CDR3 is TGTGCCAGCAGCAAAGCAAGGATCTTGAGCACTGAAGCTTTCTTT. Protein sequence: CASSKARILSTEAFF.